A selection of T cell receptor beta chains follows, all from one sample in a study of chemoradiotherapy in HPV16-positive cancers. TCRdb keeps only in-frame clones here, not all; method: immunoSEQ multiplex PCR. This sample has 1,000 to 1,400 clones, with around four fifths found just once. The sequences come from tumor tissue, collected from a patient who underwent chemoradiotherapy. The receptor source for this set is a human donor with HPV-associated anogenital cancer. The CDR3 runs from the conserved cysteine through the conserved F or W. A D gene is named only where the DNA matches it firmly. Clone size appears in some rows only: once, few, many, or a class for an expanded clone.

v_call: TRBV29-1; j_call: TRBJ1-1; clone_size: .; d_call: .; cdr3_aa: CSVSGSAFF; cdr3_nt: TGCAGCGTTTCTGGTTCGGCTTTCTTT
v_call: TRBV30; j_call: TRBJ1-1; clone_size: .; d_call: TRBD1; cdr3_aa: CAWTPLNPGTGGTGLVVNTEAFF; cdr3_nt: TGTGCCTGGACCCCCTTGAATCCCGGGACAGGGGGAACTGGGCTTGTCGTGAACACTGAAGCTTTCTTT
v_call: TRBV7-7; j_call: TRBJ1-6; clone_size: .; d_call: TRBD1; cdr3_aa: CASSLVSAGQGANSYNSPLHF; cdr3_nt: TGTGCTAGCAGCTTAGTTTCGGCGGGACAGGGGGCCAACTCCTATAATTCACCCCTCCACTTT
v_call: TRBV5-1; j_call: TRBJ2-1; clone_size: .; d_call: .; cdr3_aa: CASSKAGGNNEQFF; cdr3_nt: TGCGCCAGCAGCAAGGCAGGGGGGAACAATGAGCAGTTCTTC
v_call: TRBV27; j_call: TRBJ2-6; clone_size: .; d_call: TRBD1; cdr3_aa: CASSSSGTDHLGANVLTF; cdr3_nt: TGTGCCAGCAGTTCCTCCGGGACAGACCATCTTGGGGCCAACGTCCTGACTTTC
v_call: TRBV2; j_call: TRBJ1-5; clone_size: few; d_call: .; cdr3_aa: CASILTPNQPQHF; cdr3_nt: TGTGCCAGCATCTTGACTCCCAATCAGCCCCAGCATTTT
v_call: TRBV15; j_call: TRBJ1-2; clone_size: once; d_call: .; cdr3_aa: CATSAVPRANYGYTF; cdr3_nt: TGTGCCACCAGCGCCGTACCCAGAGCTAACTATGGCTACACCTTC
v_call: TRBV29-1; j_call: TRBJ2-5; clone_size: .; d_call: TRBD2; cdr3_aa: CSVLSGSKGETQYF; cdr3_nt: TGCAGCGTTCTAAGCGGGAGTAAAGGGGAGACCCAGTACTTC
v_call: TRBV27; j_call: TRBJ2-3; clone_size: .; d_call: .; cdr3_aa: CASSKQVGADTQYF; cdr3_nt: TGTGCCAGCTCCAAGCAGGTGGGCGCAGATACGCAGTATTTT
v_call: TRBV5-3; j_call: TRBJ1-6; clone_size: .; d_call: TRBD1; cdr3_aa: CARSLGGQGGSYNSPLHF; cdr3_nt: TGTGCCAGAAGCTTGGGTGGACAGGGAGGATCCTATAATTCACCCCTCCACTTT
v_call: TRBV7-3; j_call: TRBJ2-6; clone_size: few; d_call: .; cdr3_aa: CASSPFPPGYSSGANVLTF; cdr3_nt: TGTGCCAGCAGCCCCTTTCCACCAGGGTACTCCTCTGGGGCCAACGTCCTGACTTTC
v_call: TRBV28; j_call: TRBJ2-5; clone_size: .; d_call: .; cdr3_aa: CASSLYASLGTQYF; cdr3_nt: TGTGCCAGCAGTTTATATGCTTCGCTTGGGACCCAGTACTTC
v_call: TRBV7-2; j_call: TRBJ2-5; clone_size: .; d_call: TRBD2; cdr3_aa: CASSYDPRLAGPEETQYF; cdr3_nt: TGTGCCAGCAGCTACGATCCTAGACTAGCGGGGCCAGAGGAGACCCAGTACTTC
v_call: TRBV5-1; j_call: TRBJ2-3; clone_size: .; d_call: .; cdr3_aa: CASSLEGENTQYF; cdr3_nt: TGCGCCAGCAGCTTGGAAGGGGAAAATACGCAGTATTTT
v_call: TRBV5-1; j_call: TRBJ2-1; clone_size: .; d_call: .; cdr3_aa: CASSLRDLSGEQFF; cdr3_nt: TGCGCCAGCAGCCTGCGGGACCTTTCGGGTGAGCAGTTCTTC
v_call: TRBV6-5; j_call: TRBJ1-6; clone_size: once; d_call: .; cdr3_aa: CASSYSFRGRDSPLHF; cdr3_nt: TGTGCCAGCAGTTACAGTTTCCGGGGCCGGGATTCACCCCTCCACTTT
v_call: TRBV5-1; j_call: TRBJ2-7; clone_size: .; d_call: TRBD1; cdr3_aa: CASSPSGQGAYEQYF; cdr3_nt: TGCGCCAGCAGCCCCTCCGGACAGGGGGCCTACGAGCAGTACTTC
v_call: TRBV15; j_call: TRBJ2-7; clone_size: .; d_call: .; cdr3_aa: CATADGGAGGPYEQYF; cdr3_nt: TGTGCCACCGCGGACGGCGGGGCCGGGGGGCCCTACGAGCAGTACTTC
v_call: TRBV19; j_call: TRBJ2-7; clone_size: once; d_call: TRBD2; cdr3_aa: CASSIKAGGLEQYF; cdr3_nt: TGTGCCAGTAGTATCAAAGCGGGAGGGCTCGAGCAGTACTTC
v_call: TRBV9; j_call: TRBJ1-3; clone_size: .; d_call: .; cdr3_aa: CASSVGSVGSGNTIYF; cdr3_nt: TGTGCCAGCAGCGTAGGGTCAGTTGGCTCTGGAAACACCATATATTTT
v_call: TRBV7-9; j_call: TRBJ1-1; clone_size: .; d_call: .; cdr3_aa: CASSFKVRADTEAFF; cdr3_nt: TGTGCCAGCAGCTTTAAGGTCAGGGCGGACACTGAAGCTTTCTTT
v_call: TRBV27; j_call: TRBJ2-3; clone_size: .; d_call: TRBD2; cdr3_aa: CASSEWTSFADTQYF; cdr3_nt: TGTGCCAGCAGTGAGTGGACTAGCTTCGCAGATACGCAGTATTTT
v_call: TRBV9; j_call: TRBJ1-1; clone_size: .; d_call: .; cdr3_aa: CASSFSEDTEAFF; cdr3_nt: TGTGCCAGCAGCTTTTCAGAAGACACTGAAGCTTTCTTT
v_call: TRBV4-2; j_call: TRBJ2-1; clone_size: .; d_call: .; cdr3_aa: CASSQEGARWQFF; cdr3_nt: TGTGCCAGCAGCCAAGAGGGAGCGCGGTGGCAGTTCTTC
v_call: TRBV6-1; j_call: TRBJ1-2; clone_size: few; d_call: .; cdr3_aa: CASSEKGRSGYTF; cdr3_nt: TGTGCCAGCAGTGAAAAAGGGAGGAGTGGCTACACCTTC
v_call: TRBV9; j_call: TRBJ1-1; clone_size: .; d_call: .; cdr3_aa: CASSPLGWNTEAFF; cdr3_nt: TGTGCCAGCAGCCCCCTTGGATGGAACACTGAAGCTTTCTTT
v_call: TRBV6-5; j_call: TRBJ2-4; clone_size: .; d_call: .; cdr3_aa: CASSYERGALTYF; cdr3_nt: TGTGCCAGCAGTTACGAACGGGGAGCCCTAACCTACTTC
v_call: TRBV5-4; j_call: TRBJ2-3; clone_size: .; d_call: .; cdr3_aa: CASSLLGNTDTQYF; cdr3_nt: TGTGCCAGCAGCTTGCTCGGGAACACAGATACGCAGTATTTT
v_call: TRBV14; j_call: TRBJ1-1; clone_size: .; d_call: .; cdr3_aa: CASSQQGLPNTEAFF; cdr3_nt: TGTGCCAGCAGCCAACAGGGACTCCCGAACACTGAAGCTTTCTTT
v_call: TRBV4-1; j_call: TRBJ1-1; clone_size: .; d_call: .; cdr3_aa: CASSQDPGYNTEAFF; cdr3_nt: TGCGCCAGCAGCCAGGACCCGGGATATAACACTGAAGCTTTCTTT
v_call: TRBV7-2; j_call: TRBJ2-1; clone_size: .; d_call: .; cdr3_aa: CASSLEKAFGEQFF; cdr3_nt: TGTGCCAGCAGCTTAGAGAAAGCCTTTGGGGAGCAGTTCTTC
v_call: TRBV28; j_call: TRBJ1-5; clone_size: .; d_call: TRBD1; cdr3_aa: CASLRDRGGGQPQHF; cdr3_nt: TGTGCCAGCTTAAGGGACAGGGGGGGCGGTCAGCCCCAGCATTTT
v_call: TRBV7-9; j_call: TRBJ2-1; clone_size: .; d_call: .; cdr3_aa: CASIVGGGPIYNEQFF; cdr3_nt: TGTGCCAGCATCGTGGGTGGGGGGCCAATATACAATGAGCAGTTCTTC
v_call: TRBV28; j_call: TRBJ1-2; clone_size: .; d_call: .; cdr3_aa: CASSLLYRDRYTF; cdr3_nt: TGTGCCAGCAGCCTACTCTACAGGGATCGCTACACCTTC
v_call: TRBV11-1; j_call: TRBJ2-5; clone_size: .; d_call: .; cdr3_aa: CASSSVGRRETQYF; cdr3_nt: TGTGCCAGCAGCTCCGTGGGCCGGCGAGAGACCCAGTACTTC
v_call: TRBV7-8; j_call: TRBJ1-1; clone_size: .; d_call: TRBD1; cdr3_aa: CASSPPTGRNTEAFF; cdr3_nt: TGTGCCAGCAGCCCTCCGACAGGGAGGAACACTGAAGCTTTCTTT
v_call: TRBV7-2; j_call: TRBJ2-1; clone_size: .; d_call: TRBD2; cdr3_aa: CASSLPGLARNEQFF; cdr3_nt: TGTGCCAGCAGCTTACCTGGACTAGCGCGAAATGAGCAGTTCTTC
v_call: TRBV9; j_call: TRBJ2-5; clone_size: .; d_call: .; cdr3_aa: CASSVGGAVQETQYF; cdr3_nt: TGTGCCAGCAGCGTAGGAGGGGCAGTCCAAGAGACCCAGTACTTC
v_call: TRBV19; j_call: TRBJ1-1; clone_size: .; d_call: .; cdr3_aa: CASSGPVTEAFF; cdr3_nt: TGTGCCAGTAGTGGGCCGGTCACTGAAGCTTTCTTT